This T cell receptor (beta chain) was retrieved from a study of blood T cell repertoires in COVID-19. In the study overall: Both acute and convalescent COVID-19 samples were obtained from the United States, Italy and Spain.

Germline trimming cut 6 bases from V and 5 bases from J; bases unmatched to any gene: 5. CDR1 and CDR2 (germline): SGHRS, YFSETQ. This CDR3 spans 13 amino acids. Authors' data handling: Estimation of nucleated cell counts was performed using reference gene primer amplification. TCRdb keeps only in-frame clones here, not all; method: immunoSEQ multiplex PCR. V, J and clone size are taken as reported in that table, and D and trimming were inferred from the DNA itself. The data hold around 280,000 clones, with 87% observed a single time. Enrolled through a virtual design, the participants were between about 18 and 100 years of age and came from around 25 US areas.

The source is a middle-aged woman who had recovered from COVID-19. V usage is TRBV5-1 and J usage is TRBJ2-7; 10 bases fit TRBD1. Sequencing was performed on PBMCs or T cells enriched from blood (not recorded which). Here the CDR3 DNA reads TGCGCCAGCATGGGACAGGGGTTTAACGAGCAGTACTTC. Translation gives CASMGQGFNEQYF.